The 23 T cell receptor beta chains given below trace back to one sample, sequenced in a study of T cells in Graves' hyperthyroidism and ophthalmopathy. Authors of the study amplified TCR beta CDR3 regions from RNA transcripts. In the first-round RT-PCR of the TCR CDR3, the HTBI primer set was used. Each CDR3 protein is one row after TCRdb ran MiXCR on the multiplex PCR reads. The sample consists of around 620,000 distinct CDR3 sequences, approximately 15% of them appearing once. The sequenced material came from blood. Receptors were obtained from a woman aged 18-29 years with Graves' ophthalmopathy.

The genes are TRBV19 and TRBJ2-2, with a possible D match to TRBD2 (5 bases). Germline CDR1 and CDR2: LNHDA and SQIVND (reference sequence). This CDR3 has 16 residues. Trimming left V 7 bases short and J 0 bases short, with 15 bases between. The CDR3 region has the DNA TGTGCCAGTACCCCCTCAGACGGGGCGAACACCGGGGAGCTGTTTTTT. This translates into CASTPSDGANTGELFF.

The V and J genes are TRBV20-1 and TRBJ2-7; D is undetermined. CDR1 is DFQATT, CDR2 SNEGSKA, per germline (reference sequence). CDR3 length: 13 amino acids. V dropped 2 bases and J dropped 0 bases, with 8 bases sitting between them. The CDR3 DNA reads TGCAGTGCTAGATCCAGTCCCTCCTACGAGCAGTACTTC. Amino acids: CSARSSPSYEQYF.

V gene TRBV29-1 combines with J gene TRBJ1-5; D call uncertain. V was clipped by 7 bases and J by 6 bases, with 13 bases between them. The germline gives CDR1 SQVTM, CDR2 ANQGSEA. The CDR3 has 12 amino acids. CDR3 residues: CSADGDGQPQHF. The CDR3 DNA reads as TGCAGCGCTGACGGGGATGGTCAGCCCCAGCATTTT.

This clonotype turned up a few times. The genes are TRBV6-2 or TRBV6-3 and TRBJ1-1; 11 bases map to TRBD1. Germline lookup yields CDR1 MNHEY and CDR2 SVGEGT. After removal of 8 bases from V and 5 bases from J, the junction contained 4 bases not matched to a gene. This CDR3 comprises 13 residues. The CDR3 loop is CASVGQGETEAFF. CDR3 DNA: TGTGCCAGCGTGGGACAGGGGGAAACTGAAGCTTTCTTT.

This clonotype showed up many times. V and J are TRBV5-1 and TRBJ2-1; 9 bases are a match to TRBD2. Unmatched junction bases numbered 10, after V lost 3 bases and J lost 6 bases. Germline CDR1 SGHRS, CDR2 YFSETQ. CDR3 length: 16 residues. CDR3 sequence (DNA): TGCGCCAGCAGCTCCCGATCTAGCGGGATGATCAATGAGCAGTTCTTC. Translation gives CASSSRSSGMINEQFF.

This clonotype was counted at least ten times. The rearrangement uses TRBV3-1 and TRBJ2-5; D not resolved. Trimming cost V 5 bases and J 3 bases, with 19 bases left between them. CDR1 and CDR2 from the germline V gene are LGHDT and YNNKEL (reference sequence). CDR3 length: 16 residues. This CDR3 is CASSSRVGPAKETQYF. As DNA, the CDR3 is TGTGCCAGCAGCTCTCGAGTCGGTCCGGCGAAAGAGACCCAGTACTTC.

The gene calls are TRBV5-5 and TRBJ1-2, with D tentatively TRBD1 (6 bases). Between the trimmed V and J ends, which lost 2 bases and 7 bases, there was a span of 15 bases. Looked up from germline, CDR1 is SGHKS and CDR2 is YYEKEE (reference sequence). The length of the CDR3 is 14 residues. The chain's CDR3 is CASSFGWGAGGYTF. The CDR3 DNA follows: TGTGCCAGCAGCTTCGGTTGGGGGGCGGGTGGCTACACCTTC.

The V call is TRBV14, the J call TRBJ2-2, with D hard to call. CDR3 length equals 15 residues. Germline CDR1 is SGHDN and CDR2 is FVKESK. Trimming stripped 0 bases from V and 0 bases from J, with 5 bases between. CDR3 DNA: TGTGCCAGCAGCCAAGATTTCACGAACACCGGGGAGCTGTTTTTT. This gives the protein CASSQDFTNTGELFF.

This clonotype was counted at least ten times. In DNA form, the CDR3 reads TGTGCCAGCGCAGGGGGCGCTGGGGCCAACGTCCTGACTTTC. The encoded protein is CASAGGAGANVLTF. The rearrangement joins TRBV28 to TRBJ2-6; 8 bases match TRBD1. Looked up from germline, CDR1 is MDHEN and CDR2 is SYDVKM. Losses at the gene ends were 8 bases for V and 2 bases for J; bases not matched to a gene: 2. This CDR3 has 14 amino acids.

This clonotype came up a few times. J is TRBJ1-2 and V is TRBV29-1; 7 nucleotides line up with TRBD1. This CDR3 spans 15 amino acids. The ends lost 5 bases at V and 2 bases at J; junction bases unmatched: 11. Germline CDR1 SQVTM, CDR2 ANQGSEA. DNA for the CDR3: TGCAGCGTTCAACCCCGGCGGGGACAGAACTATGGCTACACCTTC. It translates to CSVQPRRGQNYGYTF.

This clonotype appeared many times. The genes are TRBV7-8 and TRBJ2-3; 10 nucleotides line up with TRBD1. The V and J ends lost 3 bases and 5 bases, in that order; junction bases with no gene match: 5. CDR3 length: 15 amino acids. Germline CDR1 is SGHVS and CDR2 is FQNEAQ. CDR3 protein: CASSFRDRGLDTQYF. CDR3 in DNA: TGTGCCAGCAGCTTCCGGGACAGGGGCCTAGATACGCAGTATTTT.

The table lists this clonotype with many counts. This chain joins TRBV29-1 and TRBJ2-1; 15 positions match TRBD2. This CDR3 is built from 17 residues. Germline values: CDR1 SQVTM, CDR2 ANQGSEA. With V trimmed by 6 bases and J by 4 bases, 10 bases remained unmatched. This CDR3 is CSVGGLAGGPRYNEQFF. CDR3 coding DNA: TGCAGCGTGGGAGGACTAGCGGGAGGGCCTCGTTACAATGAGCAGTTCTTC.

CDR3 region: CAWSVQSGGVGYTF. The CDR3 DNA reads as TGTGCCTGGAGTGTACAGTCGGGGGGAGTAGGCTACACCTTC. The V gene is TRBV30, the J gene TRBJ1-2; a weak D match, TRBD1 (5 bases). The V gene's germline CDR1 is GTSNPN and CDR2 SVGIG (reference sequence). Trimming took 0 bases from V and 8 from J, leaving 16 bases between them. The CDR3 has 14 residues.

This clonotype appeared a few times. The CDR3 DNA reads TGTGCCAGCAGCTTAGGGGGGCCGGGCGGGGAGCTGTTTTTT. Residues: CASSLGGPGGELFF. The chain uses TRBV7-3 and TRBJ2-2; D may correspond to TRBD1 or TRBD2 (6 bases each). This CDR3 contains 14 residues. Germline V gives CDR1 SGHTA, CDR2 FQGTGA. Trimming removed 2 bases from V and 7 bases from J, with 11 bases in between. Using reference TRBV7-3 and TRBJ2-2 for the parts outside the CDR3, the full variable domain is GAGVSQTPSNKVTEKGKYVELRCDPISGHTALYWYRQSLGQGPEFLIYFQGTGAADDSGLPNDRFFAVRPEGSVSTLKIQRTERGDSAVYLCASSLGGPGGELFFGEGSRLTVL.

J is TRBJ1-6 and V is TRBV4-1; the D is unclear. The V and J ends lost 4 bases and 4 bases respectively, with 8 bases between them. Germline CDR1 reads MGHRA; CDR2 reads YSYEKL. The CDR3 is 14 amino acids. The CDR3 coding sequence is TGCGCCAGCAGCCCCGGGTTATATAATTCACCCCTCCACTTT. Translation: CASSPGLYNSPLHF.

This clonotype has a handful of counts. V gene TRBV6-4 combines with J gene TRBJ2-7; 7 nucleotides align to TRBD2. Per germline, CDR1 MRHNA and CDR2 SNTAGT. Trimming cost V 3 bases and J 1 base; bases outside gene matches: 6. CDR3 length: 15 residues. This chain's CDR3 is CASSEGRERSYEQYF. CDR3 DNA sequence: TGTGCCAGCAGTGAAGGGCGGGAGAGGTCCTACGAGCAGTACTTC.

This clonotype was counted ten times or more. The chain has TRBV20-1 and TRBJ2-3; 16 bases fit TRBD2. The germline V gene has CDR1 DFQATT and CDR2 SNEGSKA (reference sequence). J gave up 8 bases and V 0 bases, and 2 bases lay outside the gene matches. The CDR3 length is 15 residues. CDR3 in amino acids: CSAREGLAGGGTQYF. CDR3 DNA: TGCAGTGCTAGAGAGGGACTAGCGGGAGGGGGTACGCAGTATTTT.

This clonotype was seen a handful of times. This chain uses TRBV9 with TRBJ1-2; a weak D match, TRBD1 (5 bases). V lost 3 bases and J 4 bases, leaving 16 bases between the germline ends. The CDR3 sequence is 15 residues long. Germline-derived CDR1 and CDR2 are SGDLS and YYNGEE. In nucleotides, the CDR3 is TGTGCCAGCAGCGCCCCGCTGCAGGGACCCTATGGCTACACCTTC. Its translation is CASSAPLQGPYGYTF.

At least ten counts were recorded for this clonotype. This rearrangement joins TRBV7-2 to TRBJ2-7, with 8 positions matching TRBD1. V shed 5 bases and J 2 bases; nucleotides not matched to a gene: 8. The germline V gene encodes CDR1 SGHTA and CDR2 FQGNSA. There are 15 residues in the CDR3. This chain's CDR3 is CASSGRTGRPYEQYF. The CDR3 DNA reads as TGTGCCAGCAGCGGAAGGACAGGGAGACCCTACGAGCAGTACTTC.

This clonotype is a singleton in its sample. CDR3 bases: TGCAGCGTTGAACTCTCGCGCGCCCCCTCCTACGAGCAGTACTTC. Its translation: CSVELSRAPSYEQYF. The chain recombines TRBV29-1 with TRBJ2-7, with unresolved D. Germline lookup yields CDR1 SQVTM and CDR2 ANQGSEA. This CDR3 has 15 amino acids. V dropped 2 bases and J dropped 0 bases, with 14 bases sitting between them.

This clonotype was counted only a few times. This sequence joins TRBV19 and TRBJ2-6; 11 nucleotides align to TRBD1. This CDR3 has 17 residues. Looked up from germline, CDR1 is LNHDA and CDR2 is SQIVND (reference sequence). V lost 4 bases, J lost 0 bases, and 2 bases stayed unmatched. DNA for the CDR3: TGTGCCAGTAGTAGGACAGGGGGCTACTCTGGGGCCAACGTCCTGACTTTC. This gives the protein CASSRTGGYSGANVLTF.

This clonotype came up a few times. The chain links TRBV29-1 to TRBJ2-7; TRBD2 might be the D (6 bases). There are 13 residues in the CDR3. Looked up from germline, CDR1 is SQVTM and CDR2 is ANQGSEA. Trimming took off 2 bases at V and 2 bases at J, with 10 bases between the two ends. CDR3 nucleotide sequence: TGCAGCGTTGAAAGTAGCGGAGCCTACGAGCAGTACTTC. Its protein is CSVESSGAYEQYF.

The V gene is TRBV28, the J gene TRBJ2-3; TRBD2 agrees at 7 bases. V lost 2 bases, J lost 3 bases, and 8 bases stayed unmatched. Germline CDR1 and CDR2: MDHEN and SYDVKM. This CDR3 has 16 residues. CDR3 nucleotide sequence: TGTGCCAGCAGTTTACATCTGACGGGAGGTACAGATACGCAGTATTTT. Protein product: CASSLHLTGGTDTQYF.